Included here is one TCR beta chain sequence, with context. This sample was included in a study of blood T cell repertoires in COVID-19. Study context: The United States, Italy and Spain supplied acute and convalescent COVID-19 samples. Nucleic acid was either cDNA or gDNA, and it came from T cells, B-cell-depleted T cells, or PBMCs.

Per the authors' pipeline: Researchers report that nucleated cell counts were estimated from reference gene primer amplification. TCRdb's copy holds only in-frame clones and misses some; the assay was immunoSEQ multiplex PCR. V and J calls and clone size come straight from that table; D and trimming were deduced from the DNA. The repertoire holds under 150,000 clones, with around nine tenths as singletons. The CDR3 length is 15 residues. Germline loops: CDR1 MNHEY, CDR2 SMNVEV (reference sequence). The V segment lost 5 bases and the J segment 8 bases; nucleotides outside the gene matches: 13. This clonotype was obtained from a man aged 45-65 years with active COVID-19. V usage is TRBV27 and J usage is TRBJ1-2, with TRBD1 identical over 8 bases. The sequencing input was peripheral blood. DNA for the CDR3: TGTGCCAGCAGTCCCGCGCCAGGGGGCGTAAGCGGCTACACCTTC. Translated: CASSPAPGGVSGYTF.